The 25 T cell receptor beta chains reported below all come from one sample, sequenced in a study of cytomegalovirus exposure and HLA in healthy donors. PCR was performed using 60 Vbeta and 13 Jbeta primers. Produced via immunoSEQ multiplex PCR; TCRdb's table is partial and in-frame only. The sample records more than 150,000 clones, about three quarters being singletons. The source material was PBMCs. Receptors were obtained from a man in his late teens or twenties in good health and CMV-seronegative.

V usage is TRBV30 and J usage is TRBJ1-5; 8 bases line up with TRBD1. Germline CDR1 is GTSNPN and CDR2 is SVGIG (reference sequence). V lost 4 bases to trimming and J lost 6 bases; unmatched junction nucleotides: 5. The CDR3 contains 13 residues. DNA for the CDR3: TGTGCCTGGAATACAGGGGGTGGTCAGCCCCAGCATTTT. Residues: CAWNTGGGQPQHF.

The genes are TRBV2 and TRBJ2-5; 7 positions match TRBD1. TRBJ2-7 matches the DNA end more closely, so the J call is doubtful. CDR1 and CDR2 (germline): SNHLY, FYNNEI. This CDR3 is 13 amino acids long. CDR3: CASEDRNTYEQYF. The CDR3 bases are TGTGCCAGCGAGGACAGGAACACCTACGAGCAGTACTTC.

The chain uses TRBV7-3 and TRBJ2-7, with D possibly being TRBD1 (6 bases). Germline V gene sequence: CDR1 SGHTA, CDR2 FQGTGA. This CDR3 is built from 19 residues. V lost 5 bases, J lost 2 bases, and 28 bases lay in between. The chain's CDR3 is CASSTSGTSPKGATYEQYF. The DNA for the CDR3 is TGTGCCAGCAGCACATCCGGGACAAGCCCCAAAGGGGCTACCTACGAGCAGTACTTC.

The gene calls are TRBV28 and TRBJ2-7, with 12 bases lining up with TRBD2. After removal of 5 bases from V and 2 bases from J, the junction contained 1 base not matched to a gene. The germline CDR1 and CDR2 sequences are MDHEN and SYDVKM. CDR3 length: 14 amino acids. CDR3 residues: CASSRTSGAYEQYF. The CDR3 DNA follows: TGTGCCAGCAGTCGGACTAGCGGGGCCTACGAGCAGTACTTC.

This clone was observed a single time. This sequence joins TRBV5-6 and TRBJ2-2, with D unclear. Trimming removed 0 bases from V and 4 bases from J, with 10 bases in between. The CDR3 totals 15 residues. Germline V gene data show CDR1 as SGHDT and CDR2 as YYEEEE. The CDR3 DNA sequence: TGTGCCAGCAGCTTGGACAAGTCCCGCACCGGGGAGCTGTTTTTT. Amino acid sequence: CASSLDKSRTGELFF.

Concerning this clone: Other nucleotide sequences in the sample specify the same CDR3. In DNA, the CDR3 is TGTGCCAGCAGCTTGGGACAGGGGAGAGATACGCAGTATTTT. Translation gives CASSLGQGRDTQYF. This chain uses TRBV5-4 with TRBJ2-3; 8 bases match TRBD1. This CDR3 spans 14 amino acids. The V and J ends lost 0 bases and 5 bases, in that order; junction bases with no gene match: 2. Germline loops: CDR1 SGHNT, CDR2 YYREEE (reference sequence).

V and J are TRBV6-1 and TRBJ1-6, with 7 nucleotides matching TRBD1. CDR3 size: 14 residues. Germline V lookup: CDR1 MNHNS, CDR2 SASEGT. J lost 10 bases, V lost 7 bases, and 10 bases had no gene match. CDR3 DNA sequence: TGTGCCAGCACCATCGGACAGGCCATCTCACCCCTCCACTTT. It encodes CASTIGQAISPLHF.

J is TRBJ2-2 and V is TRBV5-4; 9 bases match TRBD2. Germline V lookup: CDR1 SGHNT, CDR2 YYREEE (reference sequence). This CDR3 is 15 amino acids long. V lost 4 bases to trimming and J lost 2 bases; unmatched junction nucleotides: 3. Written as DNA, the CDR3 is TGTGCCAGCAGCGGCGGGGGGGGAAACACCGGGGAGCTGTTTTTT. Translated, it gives CASSGGGGNTGELFF.

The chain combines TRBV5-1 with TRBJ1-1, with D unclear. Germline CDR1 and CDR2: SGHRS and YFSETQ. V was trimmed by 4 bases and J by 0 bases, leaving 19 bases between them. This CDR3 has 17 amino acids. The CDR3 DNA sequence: TGCGCCAGCAGCGCCCCACGGGCCCCTAGCATGAACACTGAAGCTTTCTTT. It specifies CASSAPRAPSMNTEAFF.

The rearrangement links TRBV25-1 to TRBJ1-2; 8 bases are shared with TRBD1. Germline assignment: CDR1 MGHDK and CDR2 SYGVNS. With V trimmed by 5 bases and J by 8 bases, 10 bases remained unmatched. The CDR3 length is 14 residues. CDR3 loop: CASSLGRGRLGYTF. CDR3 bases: TGTGCCAGCAGTTTGGGCAGGGGGCGGTTGGGCTACACCTTC.

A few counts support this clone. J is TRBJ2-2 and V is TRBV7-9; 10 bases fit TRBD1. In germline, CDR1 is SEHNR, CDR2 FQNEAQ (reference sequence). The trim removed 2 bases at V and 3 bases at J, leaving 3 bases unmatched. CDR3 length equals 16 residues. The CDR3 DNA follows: TGTGCCAGCAGCTTATTAGGGACAGGGGACACCGGGGAGCTGTTTTTT. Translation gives CASSLLGTGDTGELFF.

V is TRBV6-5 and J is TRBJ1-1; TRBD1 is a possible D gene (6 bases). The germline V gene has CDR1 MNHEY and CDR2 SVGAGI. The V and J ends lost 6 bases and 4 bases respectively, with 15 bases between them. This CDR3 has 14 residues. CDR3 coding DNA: TGTGCCAGCAGCGACGGGGGGGGCGTCACTGAAGCTTTCTTT. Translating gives CASSDGGGVTEAFF.

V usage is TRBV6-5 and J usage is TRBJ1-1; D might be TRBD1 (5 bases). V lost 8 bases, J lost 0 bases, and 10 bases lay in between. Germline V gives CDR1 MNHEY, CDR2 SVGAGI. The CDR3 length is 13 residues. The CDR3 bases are TGTGCCAGCCTGGGACTTATGAACACTGAAGCTTTCTTT. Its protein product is CASLGLMNTEAFF.

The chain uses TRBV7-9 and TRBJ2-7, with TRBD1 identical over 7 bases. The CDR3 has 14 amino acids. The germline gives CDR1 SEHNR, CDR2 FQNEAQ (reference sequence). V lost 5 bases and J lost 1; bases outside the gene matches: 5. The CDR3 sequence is CASSPRQGSYEQYF. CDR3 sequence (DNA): TGTGCCAGCAGCCCGAGACAGGGTTCCTACGAGCAGTACTTC.

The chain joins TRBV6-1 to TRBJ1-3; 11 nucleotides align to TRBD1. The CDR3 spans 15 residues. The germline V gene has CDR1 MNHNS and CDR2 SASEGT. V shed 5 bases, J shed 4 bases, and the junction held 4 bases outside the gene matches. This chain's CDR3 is CASSPGQGAGNTIYF. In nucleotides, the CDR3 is TGTGCCAGCAGTCCTGGACAGGGGGCCGGAAACACCATATATTTT.

The chain's CDR3 is CSVASSTDTQYF. The CDR3 DNA follows: TGCAGCGTTGCTAGCAGCACAGATACGCAGTATTTT. The chain carries TRBV29-1 and TRBJ2-3; the D gene is possibly TRBD2 (5 bases). In germline, CDR1 is SQVTM, CDR2 ANQGSEA. Trimming shortened V by 4 bases and J by 0 bases, and 5 bases separated the two germline ends. The CDR3 length is 12 residues.

The CDR3 bases are TGCAGCGTGCGGAAGTCAGCCCACGAGCAGTACTTC. Translating gives CSVRKSAHEQYF. The chain employs TRBV29-1 and TRBJ2-5; no clear D. The DNA end favors TRBJ2-7, so the J call may be wrong. Germline CDR1 and CDR2: SQVTM and ANQGSEA. The CDR3 covers 12 residues.

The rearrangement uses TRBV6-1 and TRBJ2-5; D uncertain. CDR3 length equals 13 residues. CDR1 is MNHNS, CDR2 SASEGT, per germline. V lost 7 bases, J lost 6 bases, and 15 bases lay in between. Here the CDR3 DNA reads TGTGCCAGCAACCTAGTCGGAGAGAAGACCCAGTACTTC. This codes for CASNLVGEKTQYF.

The CDR3 loop reads CSAARGEGSYEQYF. The CDR3 DNA is TGCAGCGCTGCGAGGGGGGAGGGTTCCTACGAGCAGTACTTC. The chain uses TRBV29-1 and TRBJ2-7; TRBD2 is a possible D gene (7 bases). Germline CDR1 is SQVTM and CDR2 is ANQGSEA. V lost 7 bases and J lost 1, with 17 bases in between. This CDR3 has 14 amino acids.

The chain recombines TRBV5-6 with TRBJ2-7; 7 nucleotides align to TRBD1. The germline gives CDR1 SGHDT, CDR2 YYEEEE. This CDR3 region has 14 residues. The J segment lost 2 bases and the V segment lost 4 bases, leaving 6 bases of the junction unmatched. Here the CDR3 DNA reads TGTGCCAGCAGCCCCCGGGACAGCACCTACGAGCAGTACTTC. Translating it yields CASSPRDSTYEQYF.

The CDR3, as DNA: TGTGCCTCCGACCCGGGAGTCGGCAATGAGCAGTTCTTC. Translation gives CASDPGVGNEQFF. The chain couples TRBV30 to TRBJ2-1; D may be TRBD2 (6 bases). CDR3 length equals 13 residues. Trimming took off 7 bases at V and 6 bases at J, with 16 bases between the two ends. Looked up from germline, CDR1 is GTSNPN and CDR2 is SVGIG (reference sequence).

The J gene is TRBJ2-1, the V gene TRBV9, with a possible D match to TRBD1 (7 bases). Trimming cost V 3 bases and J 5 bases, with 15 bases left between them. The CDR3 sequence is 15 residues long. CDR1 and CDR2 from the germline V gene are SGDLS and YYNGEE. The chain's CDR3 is CASSELQGGHNEQFF. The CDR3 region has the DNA TGTGCCAGCAGCGAGCTTCAGGGGGGACACAATGAGCAGTTCTTC.

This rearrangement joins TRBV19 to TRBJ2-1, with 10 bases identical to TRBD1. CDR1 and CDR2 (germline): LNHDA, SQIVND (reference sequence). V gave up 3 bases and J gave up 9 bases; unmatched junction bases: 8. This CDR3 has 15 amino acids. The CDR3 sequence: CASSISGQGYTEQFF. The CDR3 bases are TGTGCCAGTAGTATTTCGGGACAGGGGTATACTGAGCAGTTCTTC.

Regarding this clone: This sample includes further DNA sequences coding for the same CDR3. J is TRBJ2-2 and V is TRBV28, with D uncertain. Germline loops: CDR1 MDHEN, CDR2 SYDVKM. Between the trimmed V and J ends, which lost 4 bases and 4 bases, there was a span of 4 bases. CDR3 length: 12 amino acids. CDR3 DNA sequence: TGTGCCAGCAGTTCCCTCACCGGGGAGCTGTTTTTT. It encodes CASSSLTGELFF.

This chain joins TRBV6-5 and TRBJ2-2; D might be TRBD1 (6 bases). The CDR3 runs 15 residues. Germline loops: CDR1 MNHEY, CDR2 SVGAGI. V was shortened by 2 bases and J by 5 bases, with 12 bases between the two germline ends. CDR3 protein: CASSYGQRGTGELFF. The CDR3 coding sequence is TGTGCCAGCAGTTACGGGCAGAGGGGGACCGGGGAGCTGTTTTTT.